This T cell receptor beta chain was profiled in a study of blood T cell repertoires in COVID-19. Study details: Whether acute or convalescent, the COVID-19 samples came from the United States, Italy and Spain.

The data were produced by immunoSEQ multiplex PCR, yet TCRdb's version contains in-frame clones alone and is incomplete. The data hold about 40,000 clones, with approximately 90% observed a single time. Looked up from germline, CDR1 is LGHNT and CDR2 is FRNRAP. This CDR3 has 12 residues. V was pared by 5 bases and J by 7 bases, with 10 bases between. What was sequenced was peripheral blood. This rearrangement joins TRBV12-5 to TRBJ2-3; possibly TRBD2 for D (5 bases). The receptor was isolated from a man aged 45-65 years in a cohort sampled during active COVID-19. This chain's CDR3 is CASGLTGNTQYF. In DNA form, the CDR3 reads TGTGCTAGTGGTCTAACGGGAAATACGCAGTATTTT.